The 14 T cell receptor beta chains below were found in one sample sequenced in a study of T cell repertoires in cytomegalovirus infection. No cognate antigen is known for these TCRs. TCRdb reprocessed the reads with MiXCR, giving one entry per CDR3 protein. The sample lists about a million distinct CDR3 sequences, about a third occurring once. The sequences come from cultured CD8+ T cells from PBMCs, collected from culture after CMV antigen stimulation. The receptor source for this set is a human donor in good health (CMV status not recorded). Some clones in this sample may be carry-over from other donors' samples.

This clonotype came up a few times. V usage is TRBV15 and J usage is TRBJ2-5; D perhaps matches TRBD2 (6 bases). Trimming stripped 1 base from V and 5 bases from J, with 11 bases between. The V gene's germline CDR1 is LNHNV and CDR2 YYDKDF (reference sequence). This CDR3 is 14 amino acids long. The CDR3 DNA is TGTGCCACCAGCAGAGTGTCAGGGAGGGAGACCCAGTACTTC. Translation: CATSRVSGRETQYF.

The chain uses TRBV5-6 and TRBJ1-1; TRBD1 is a possible D gene (6 bases). The CDR3 spans 16 residues. Trimming stripped 2 bases from V and 1 base from J, with 15 bases between. Germline values: CDR1 SGHDT, CDR2 YYEEEE. Here the CDR3 DNA reads TGTGCCAGCAGCTTCGACAGGATTAGAGGGAACACTGAAGCTTTCTTT. Translation: CASSFDRIRGNTEAFF. Full variable domain (missing parts from reference TRBV5-6 and TRBJ1-1): DAGVTQSPTHLIKTRGQQVTLRCSPKSGHDTVSWYQQALGQGPQFIFQYYEEEERQRGNFPDRFSGHQFPNYSSELNVNALLLGDSALYLCASSFDRIRGNTEAFFGQGTRLTVV.

The chain couples TRBV2 to TRBJ1-2; weak D call: TRBD1 (5 bases). CDR1 and CDR2 from the germline V gene are SNHLY and FYNNEI. CDR3 length: 16 residues. Trimming stripped 2 bases from V and 4 bases from J, with 17 bases between. This CDR3 reads CASSESRAGRFYGYTF. In DNA form, the CDR3 reads TGTGCCAGCAGTGAAAGTAGGGCAGGGCGTTTCTATGGCTACACCTTC.

The chain has TRBV5-4 and TRBJ2-3; TRBD2 might be the D (5 bases). The V and J ends lost 4 bases and 5 bases respectively, with 11 bases between them. The CDR3 is 13 residues long. Germline V gives CDR1 SGHNT, CDR2 YYREEE (reference sequence). CDR3 nucleotides: TGTGCCAGCAGCCGAGTAGGAGGAGATACGCAGTATTTT. Translated, it gives CASSRVGGDTQYF.

The V gene is TRBV5-5, the J gene TRBJ2-1; 7 bases are shared with TRBD2. The CDR3 has 14 residues. V trimming: 0 bases; J trimming: 10 bases; junction bases outside the gene matches: 7. CDR1 and CDR2 (germline): SGHKS, YYEKEE (reference sequence). The CDR3 DNA reads TGTGCCAGCAGCTTGGGTTTCGGGCGGGGGGAGCAGTTCTTC. Translated: CASSLGFGRGEQFF.

The chain uses TRBV27 and TRBJ2-1; 9 bases match TRBD2. The ends lost 7 bases at V and 7 bases at J; junction bases unmatched: 20. The CDR3 is 18 amino acids. CDR1 is MNHEY, CDR2 SMNVEV, per germline (reference sequence). DNA of the CDR3: TGTGCCAGCAAACCTTATCCTTTGCGGGGGGGCTCTGAGAATGAGCAGTTCTTC. Amino acids: CASKPYPLRGGSENEQFF.

J is TRBJ2-3 and V is TRBV9, with a possible D match to TRBD1 (6 bases). Germline loops: CDR1 SGDLS, CDR2 YYNGEE. The CDR3 runs 15 residues. Trimming removed 2 bases from V and 3 bases from J, with 13 bases in between. DNA of the CDR3: TGTGCCAGCAGCGTCAGGACAGAAATAACAGATACGCAGTATTTT. Translating it yields CASSVRTEITDTQYF.

The gene calls are TRBV4-1 and TRBJ1-2; tentatively, D is TRBD1 (6 bases). V dropped 0 bases and J dropped 4 bases, with 9 bases sitting between them. The germline V gene encodes CDR1 MGHRA and CDR2 YSYEKL. The CDR3 sequence is 14 residues long. Written as DNA, the CDR3 is TGCGCCAGCAGCCAAGAAGGGACACCCTATGGCTACACCTTC. Its protein product is CASSQEGTPYGYTF.

At least ten counts were recorded for this clonotype. The genes are TRBV7-9 and TRBJ2-3; a weak D match, TRBD1 (6 bases). Trimming cost V 5 bases and J 1 base, with 19 bases left between them. CDR3 length equals 17 residues. Germline assignment: CDR1 SEHNR and CDR2 FQNEAQ (reference sequence). The CDR3, as DNA: TGTGCCAGCAGCGGCCTACGACAGGACCACCGCACAGATACGCAGTATTTT. This translates into CASSGLRQDHRTDTQYF.

The chain combines TRBV19 with TRBJ2-1, with D maybe TRBD1 (6 bases). The ends were cut back, 2 bases at V and 0 bases at J, with 8 bases in the middle. Germline V gives CDR1 LNHDA, CDR2 SQIVND (reference sequence). The CDR3 is made up of 15 amino acids. The CDR3 DNA is TGTGCCAGTAGTATACAGGGGAGCTCCTACAATGAGCAGTTCTTC. Amino acid sequence: CASSIQGSSYNEQFF.

This chain joins TRBV7-2 and TRBJ2-1, with TRBD1 identical over 8 bases. V shed 3 bases, J shed 8 bases, and the junction held 6 bases outside the gene matches. This CDR3 comprises 14 residues. CDR1 SGHTA and CDR2 FQGNSA come from the germline V gene. CDR3 bases: TGTGCCAGCAGCTTCCAAGGGACAGGCGATGAGCAGTTCTTC. As protein: CASSFQGTGDEQFF.

V gene TRBV12-3 or TRBV12-4 combines with J gene TRBJ1-1; D is unresolved. V was clipped by 6 bases and J by 5 bases, with 13 bases between them. CDR3 length: 13 amino acids. The CDR3 DNA reads as TGTGCCAGCAGCATGCGGGGATTGACTGAAGCTTTCTTT. Residues: CASSMRGLTEAFF.

This clonotype was seen only a few times. The chain combines TRBV4-3 with TRBJ1-3; D may be TRBD1 (6 bases). The V gene lost 0 bases and the J gene lost 0 bases, with 15 bases spanning the gap. Germline V gene sequence: CDR1 LGHNA, CDR2 YSLEER. This CDR3 region has 18 residues. For the CDR3, the DNA is TGCGCCAGCAGCCAAGATTTTCGGGGGCCTTCCTCTGGAAACACCATATATTTT. Its translation: CASSQDFRGPSSGNTIYF.

This clonotype turned up a few times. The CDR3 DNA is TGTGCCAGCAGTTTCACAGGGGAGGCTTTCTTT. The encoded protein is CASSFTGEAFF. The chain joins TRBV12-3 or TRBV12-4 to TRBJ1-1; 7 nucleotides line up with TRBD1. V was pared by 3 bases and J by 11 bases, with 3 bases of the junction left unmatched. The CDR3 is 11 amino acids.